This TCR beta chain was retrieved from a study of blood T cell repertoires in COVID-19. Study summary: Italy, Spain and the United States were the sources of the convalescent and acute COVID-19 samples. From T cells, B-cell-depleted T cells, or PBMCs came the material, which was cDNA or gDNA.

Trimming took 4 bases from V and 4 from J; bases not matched to a gene: 5. The CDR3 sequence is 15 residues long. Germline CDR1 is MNHEY and CDR2 is SVGAGI. Sequencing used immunoSEQ multiplex PCR; TCRdb keeps in-frame clones, though not all of them. The table records 150,000 to 200,000 clones, approximately 83% of them present only once. This clonotype was sampled from a woman aged 55-70 years with acute or convalescent COVID-19. Sequencing was done on a sample of peripheral blood. The J gene is TRBJ2-3, the V gene TRBV6-5, with 10 bases lining up with TRBD1. The CDR3 here is CASSSADRGPDTQYF. CDR3 in DNA: TGTGCCAGCAGTTCCGCCGACAGGGGGCCAGATACGCAGTATTTT.